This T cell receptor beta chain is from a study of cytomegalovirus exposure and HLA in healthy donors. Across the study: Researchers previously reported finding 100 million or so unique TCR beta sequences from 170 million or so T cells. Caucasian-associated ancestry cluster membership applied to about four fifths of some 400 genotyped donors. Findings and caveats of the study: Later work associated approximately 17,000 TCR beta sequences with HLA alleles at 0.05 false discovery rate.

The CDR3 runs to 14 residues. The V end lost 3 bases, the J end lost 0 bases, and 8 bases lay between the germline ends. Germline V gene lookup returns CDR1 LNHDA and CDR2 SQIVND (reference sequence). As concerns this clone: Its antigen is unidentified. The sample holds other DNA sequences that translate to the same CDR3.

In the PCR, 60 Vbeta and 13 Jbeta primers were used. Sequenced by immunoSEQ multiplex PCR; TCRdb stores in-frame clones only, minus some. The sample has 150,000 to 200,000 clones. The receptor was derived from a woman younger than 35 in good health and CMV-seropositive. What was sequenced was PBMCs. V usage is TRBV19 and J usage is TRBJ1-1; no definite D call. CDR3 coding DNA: TGTGCCAGTAGTATGGGCAGACTGAACACTGAAGCTTTCTTT. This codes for CASSMGRLNTEAFF.